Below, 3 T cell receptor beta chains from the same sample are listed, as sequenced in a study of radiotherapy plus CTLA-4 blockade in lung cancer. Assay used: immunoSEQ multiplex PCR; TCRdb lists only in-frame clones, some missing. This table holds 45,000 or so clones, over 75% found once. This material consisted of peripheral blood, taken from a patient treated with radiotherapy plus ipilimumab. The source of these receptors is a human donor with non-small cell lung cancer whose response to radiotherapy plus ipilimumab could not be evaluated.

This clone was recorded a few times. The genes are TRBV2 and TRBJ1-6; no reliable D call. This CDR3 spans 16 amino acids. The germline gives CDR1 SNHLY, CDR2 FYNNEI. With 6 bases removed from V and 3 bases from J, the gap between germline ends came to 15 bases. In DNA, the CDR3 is TGTGCCAGCAGCCCAACAGCCTACCACTATAATTCACCCCTCCACTTT. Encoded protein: CASSPTAYHYNSPLHF. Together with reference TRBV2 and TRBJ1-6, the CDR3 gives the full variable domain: EPEVTQTPSHQVTQMGQEVILRCVPISNHLYFYWYRQILGQKVEFLVSFYNNEISEKSEIFDDQFSVERPDGSNFTLKIRSTKLEDSAMYFCASSPTAYHYNSPLHFGNGTRLTVT.

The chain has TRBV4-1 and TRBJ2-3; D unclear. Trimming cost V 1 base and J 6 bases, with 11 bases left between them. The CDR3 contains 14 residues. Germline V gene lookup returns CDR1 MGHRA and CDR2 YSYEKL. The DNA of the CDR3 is TGCGCCAGCAGCCAAGTGGTAGTGCCGGATACGCAGTATTTT. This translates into CASSQVVVPDTQYF.

CDR3 protein: CASSFEGADNEQFF. The CDR3 region has the DNA TGTGCCAGCAGCTTCGAGGGGGCGGACAATGAGCAGTTCTTC. The chain carries TRBV7-6 and TRBJ2-1; 7 nucleotides match TRBD1. The CDR3 sequence is 14 residues long. Trimming took 3 bases from V and 5 from J; bases not matched to a gene: 4. The germline gives CDR1 SGHVS, CDR2 FNYEAQ.